This T cell receptor (beta chain) was observed in a study of blood T cell repertoires in COVID-19. Study background: Acute-phase and convalescent COVID-19 samples originated in the United States, Italy and Spain.

In the study's own analysis: Counts of nucleated cells, estimated from reference gene primer amplification, were obtained. Sequencing was performed with immunoSEQ multiplex PCR; in TCRdb, only in-frame clones are kept and a portion is missing. D and trimming were read from the DNA, whereas the V and J calls and clone size are those reported in that table. The sample carries roughly 140,000 clones, about 85% recorded once. The J segment lost 4 bases and the V segment lost 6 bases, leaving 3 bases of the junction unmatched. The CDR3 is made up of 14 amino acids. Germline V gives CDR1 MNHEY, CDR2 SVGAGI.

Specimen: peripheral blood. This chain uses TRBV6-5 with TRBJ1-2, with 12 nucleotides matching TRBD1. The receptor was isolated from a woman aged 55-70 years with active or convalescent COVID-19. The CDR3 sequence: CASRPGQGAYGYTF. CDR3 DNA sequence: TGTGCCAGCAGACCGGGACAGGGGGCCTATGGCTACACCTTC.